This T cell receptor beta chain derives from a study of CD8+CD57+ T cells in acquired aplastic anemia. Study overall: The sorted CD4+ and CD8+ cells yielded an average roughly 3 ug of DNA. Healthy CD8+ samples averaged about 10 million reads. General study points: Statistical testing detected no significant gap in CD8+ Simpson's diversity between patients and controls. It was found that some 31 CD8+ CDR3 sequences were shared between patients and controls.

CDR3 length equals 11 residues. The germline V and J ends were trimmed by 8 bases and 1 base, with 8 bases remaining between them. CDR1 and CDR2 from the germline V gene are SQVTM and ANQGSEA. The TCR beta profiling, which covered VDJ combination and CDR3 sequence, was carried out using genomic DNA as the template. TCRdb reanalysed the reads using MiXCR and keeps one entry per CDR3 protein. Here the sample spans 130,000 or so distinct CDR3 sequences, around two fifths being singletons. The table lists this clonotype with many counts. Its antigen is unknown. The chain employs TRBV29-1 and TRBJ1-2; D unresolved. The receptor was isolated from a human donor in good health, serving as a control. Input material: sorted CD4+, CD8+, or CD8+CD57+ T cells (not recorded which) from PBMCs. In DNA form, the CDR3 reads TGCAGCACAGATTATAACTATGGCTACACCTTC. Amino acid sequence: CSTDYNYGYTF.